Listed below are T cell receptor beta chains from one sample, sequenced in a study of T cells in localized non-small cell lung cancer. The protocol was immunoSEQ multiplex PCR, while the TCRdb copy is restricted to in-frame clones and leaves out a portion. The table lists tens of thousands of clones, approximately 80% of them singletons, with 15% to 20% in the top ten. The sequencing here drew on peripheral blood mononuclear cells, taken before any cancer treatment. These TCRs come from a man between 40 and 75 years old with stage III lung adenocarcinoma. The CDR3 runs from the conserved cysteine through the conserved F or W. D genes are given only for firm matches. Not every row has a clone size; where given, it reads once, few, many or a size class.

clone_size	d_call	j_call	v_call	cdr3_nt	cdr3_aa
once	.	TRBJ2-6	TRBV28	TGTGCCAGCAGCTTTCAGCTCTCTGGGGCCAACGTCCTGACTTTC	CASSFQLSGANVLTF
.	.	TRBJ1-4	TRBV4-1	TGCGCCAGCAGCCTCGAACAGGGAACAACTAATGAAAAACTGTTTTTT	CASSLEQGTTNEKLFF
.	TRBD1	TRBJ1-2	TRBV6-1	TGTGCCAGCAGGGGGACAGCATATGGCTACACCTTC	CASRGTAYGYTF
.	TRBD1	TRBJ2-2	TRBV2	TGTGCCAGCAGGTTCCCCAGGGGGCCCACCGGGGAGCTGTTTTTT	CASRFPRGPTGELFF
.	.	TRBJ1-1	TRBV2	TGTGCCAGCCAGAGTCCGCCGAACACTGAAGCTTTCTTT	CASQSPPNTEAFF
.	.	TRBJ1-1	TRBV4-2	TGTGCCAGCAGCTTATTGGTGTCCGGGGCCCAGGCTTTCTTT	CASSLLVSGAQAFF
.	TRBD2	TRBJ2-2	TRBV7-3	TGTGCCAGCAGCCGGATACCGGGACTAGCGGGCACCGGGGAGCTGTTTTTT	CASSRIPGLAGTGELFF
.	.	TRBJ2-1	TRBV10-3	TGTGCCATCAGCTACATCGGTTACAATGAGCAGTTCTTC	CAISYIGYNEQFF
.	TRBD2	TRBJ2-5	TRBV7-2	TGTGCCAGCAGCTTAGATGAGGAGCGGGGCCAAGAGACCCAGTACTTC	CASSLDEERGQETQYF
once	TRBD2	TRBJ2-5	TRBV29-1	TGCAGCGTTGAAGGACTAGCCCAAGAGACCCAGTACTTC	CSVEGLAQETQYF
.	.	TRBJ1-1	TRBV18	TGTGCCAGCTCACCCACGGCTTCGGGGGACACTGAAGCTTTCTTT	CASSPTASGDTEAFF
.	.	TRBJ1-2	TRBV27	TGTGCCAGCACGCTCATCTCCGGGTCCCAGGTTGGCTACACCTTC	CASTLISGSQVGYTF
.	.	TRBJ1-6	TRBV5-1	TGCGCCAGCAGCGGGGAGTTTAATTCACCCCTCCACTTT	CASSGEFNSPLHF
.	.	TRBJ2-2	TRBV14	TGTGCCAGCAGCCCGAGGACGGTCTCTGGGGAGCTGTTTTTT	CASSPRTVSGELFF
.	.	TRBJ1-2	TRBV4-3	TGCGCCAGCAGCCAAGAAGACACCAGTAACTATGGCTACACCTTC	CASSQEDTSNYGYTF
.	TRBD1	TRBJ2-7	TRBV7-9	TGTGCCAGCAGCCGGACAGGGGGCGAAGACGAGCAGTACTTC	CASSRTGGEDEQYF
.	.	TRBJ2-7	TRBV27	TGTGCCAGCAGCCCCGGGGTACCATCTGACGAGCAGTACTTC	CASSPGVPSDEQYF
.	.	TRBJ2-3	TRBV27	TGTGCCAGCAGTTTTAATCCAGATACGCAGTATTTT	CASSFNPDTQYF
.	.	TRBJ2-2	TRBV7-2	TGTGCCAGCAGCCGGGAGATCACCGGGGAGCTGTTTTTT	CASSREITGELFF
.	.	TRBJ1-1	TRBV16	TGTGCCAGCAGCCCCCAATACAACACTGAAGCTTTCTTT	CASSPQYNTEAFF
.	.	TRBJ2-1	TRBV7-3	TGTGCCAGCAGCCTTAGCTGGGTAGGAATCAATGAGCAGTTCTTC	CASSLSWVGINEQFF
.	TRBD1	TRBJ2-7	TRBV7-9	TGTGCCAGCAGCTTCGACGGGACAGGGGAAGGGCAGTACTTC	CASSFDGTGEGQYF
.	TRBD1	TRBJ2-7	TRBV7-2	TGTGCCAGCAGCATAGTCCAGGGGGCAACCTACGAGCAGTACTTC	CASSIVQGATYEQYF
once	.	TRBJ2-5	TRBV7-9	TGTGCCAGCAGCTTTACAGAGACCCAGTACTTC	CASSFTETQYF
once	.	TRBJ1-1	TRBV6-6	TGTGCCAGCAGTTATGTTTATACAGCCCCTAAGGCTTTCTTT	CASSYVYTAPKAFF
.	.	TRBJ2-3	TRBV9	TGTGCCAGCAGCCCAACCCCTCTCAACACAGATACGCAGTATTTT	CASSPTPLNTDTQYF
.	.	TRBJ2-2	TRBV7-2	TGTGCCAGCAGCTTAGTAGTGGGGAACACCGGGGAGCTGTTTTTT	CASSLVVGNTGELFF
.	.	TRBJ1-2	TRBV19	TGTGCCAGTAGTATCGGGACCGACTATGGCTACACCTTC	CASSIGTDYGYTF
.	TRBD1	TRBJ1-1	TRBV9	TGTGCCAGCAGCGTCAGACAGGGGGACACTGAAGCTTTCTTT	CASSVRQGDTEAFF
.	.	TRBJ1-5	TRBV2	TGTGCCACGAGTGAATCCAATCAGCCCCAGCATTTT	CATSESNQPQHF
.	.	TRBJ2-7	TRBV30	TGTGCCTGGAGTGCGCGGGACGGATACTACGAGCAGTACTTC	CAWSARDGYYEQYF
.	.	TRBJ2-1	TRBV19	TGTGCCAGTGGCGGGAAAGGGCTCAATGAGCAGTTCTTC	CASGGKGLNEQFF
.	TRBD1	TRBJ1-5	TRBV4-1	TGCGCCAGCAGCCCGGCCCGCGACAGGGGGTTCAATCAGCCCCAGCATTTT	CASSPARDRGFNQPQHF
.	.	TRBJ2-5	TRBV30	TGTGCCTGGAGTCCAGGGACGCAAGAGACCCAGTACTTC	CAWSPGTQETQYF
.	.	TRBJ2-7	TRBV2	TGTGCCAGCAGCCCAGATCGCAACGAGCAGTACTTC	CASSPDRNEQYF
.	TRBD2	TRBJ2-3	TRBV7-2	TGTGCCAGCAGCTTGGTAGCGGGGGCCGGCACAGATACGCAGTATTTT	CASSLVAGAGTDTQYF
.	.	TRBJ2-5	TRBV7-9	TGTGCCAGCAGCCAACGGGGCGAGACCCAGTACTTC	CASSQRGETQYF
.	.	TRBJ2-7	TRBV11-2	TGTGCCAGCAGCGACAGCTATGAGCAGTACTTC	CASSDSYEQYF
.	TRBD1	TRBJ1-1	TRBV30	TGTGCCTGGAGCGAGGGGGCCGTGGGGGCTTTCTTT	CAWSEGAVGAFF
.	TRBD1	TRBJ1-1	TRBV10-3	TGTGCCATGGGACAGCCGAACACTGAAGCTTTCTTT	CAMGQPNTEAFF
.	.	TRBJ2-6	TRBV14	TGTGCCAGCAGCCAATGGTCTGGGGCCAACGTCCTGACTTTC	CASSQWSGANVLTF
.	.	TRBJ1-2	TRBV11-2	TGTGCCAGCAGCTTAGCGGGAGGCTATGGCTACACCTTC	CASSLAGGYGYTF
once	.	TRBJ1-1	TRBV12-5	TGTGCTACCCCGAGCCCATTCTTT	CATPSPFF
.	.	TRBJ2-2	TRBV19	TGTGCCAGTAAAAAAAACGAGGGAACCGGGGAGCTGTTTTTT	CASKKNEGTGELFF
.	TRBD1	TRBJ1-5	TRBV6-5	TGTGCCAGCAGTCGGACAGGGTCTGGCAATCAGCCCCAGCATTTT	CASSRTGSGNQPQHF
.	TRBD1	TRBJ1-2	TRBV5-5	TGTGCCAGCAGCTTCAAAGTTCCGGGACAGGGGATCAACTATGGCTACACCTTC	CASSFKVPGQGINYGYTF
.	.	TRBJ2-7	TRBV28	TGTGCCACCTCGAGCTCCTACGAGCAGTACTTC	CATSSSYEQYF
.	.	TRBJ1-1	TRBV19	TGTGCCAGTAGTATGCGACCGAACACTGAAGCTTTCTTT	CASSMRPNTEAFF
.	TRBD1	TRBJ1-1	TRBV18	TGTGCCAGCTCTATGGACAGGGCGAACACTGAAGCTTTCTTT	CASSMDRANTEAFF
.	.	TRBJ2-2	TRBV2	TGTGCCAGCAGTGAAGCCCGACGGTATCCCGGGGAGCTGTTTTTT	CASSEARRYPGELFF
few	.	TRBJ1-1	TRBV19	TGTGCCAGTATGATCGAAATGAACACTGAAGCTTTCTTT	CASMIEMNTEAFF
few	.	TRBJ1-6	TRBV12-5	TGTGCTAGTGGTTCCTCCGGGCCACCCTATAATTCACCCCTCCACTTT	CASGSSGPPYNSPLHF
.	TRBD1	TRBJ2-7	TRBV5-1	TGCGCCAGCAGCTGGGGACAGGGAGGGGAGCAGTACTTC	CASSWGQGGEQYF
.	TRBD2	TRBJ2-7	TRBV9	TGTGCCAGCAGCGAGGGACTAGCGGGGCTCTACGAGCAGTACTTC	CASSEGLAGLYEQYF
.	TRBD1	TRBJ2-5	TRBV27	TGTGCCAGCAGTTTCCAGGGACAGGGGGAGACCCAGTACTTC	CASSFQGQGETQYF